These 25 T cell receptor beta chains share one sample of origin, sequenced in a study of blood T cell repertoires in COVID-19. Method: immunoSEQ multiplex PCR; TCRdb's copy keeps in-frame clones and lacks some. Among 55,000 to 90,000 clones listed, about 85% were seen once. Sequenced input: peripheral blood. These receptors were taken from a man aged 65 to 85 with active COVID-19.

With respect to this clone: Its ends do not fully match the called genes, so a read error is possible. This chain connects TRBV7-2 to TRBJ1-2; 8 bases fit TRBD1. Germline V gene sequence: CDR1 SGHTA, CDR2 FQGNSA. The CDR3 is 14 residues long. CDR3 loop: CASSLAPGQDYSHF. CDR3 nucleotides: TGTGCCAGCAGCTTAGCGCCGGGACAGGACTACTCCCACTTC. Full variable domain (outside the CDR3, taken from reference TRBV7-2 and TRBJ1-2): GAGVSQSPSNKVTEKGKDVELRCDPISGHTALYWYRQSLGQGLEFLIYFQGNSAPDKSGLPSDRFSAERTGGSVSTLTIQRTQQEDSAVYLCASSLAPGQDYSHFGSGTRLTVV.

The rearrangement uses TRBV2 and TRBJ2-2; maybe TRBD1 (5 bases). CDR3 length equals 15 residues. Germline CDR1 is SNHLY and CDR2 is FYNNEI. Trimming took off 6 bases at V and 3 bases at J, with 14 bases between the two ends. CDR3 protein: CASSKDRPHTGELFF. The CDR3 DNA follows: TGTGCCAGCAGCAAAGACAGACCCCACACCGGGGAGCTGTTTTTT.

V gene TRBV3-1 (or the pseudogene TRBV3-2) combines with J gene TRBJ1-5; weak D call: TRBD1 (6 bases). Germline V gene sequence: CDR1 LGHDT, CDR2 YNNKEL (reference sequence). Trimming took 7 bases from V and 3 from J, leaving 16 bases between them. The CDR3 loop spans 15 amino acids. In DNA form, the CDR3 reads TGTGCCAGCACCCACAGGGAGGGGCCCAATCAGCCCCAGCATTTT. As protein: CASTHREGPNQPQHF.

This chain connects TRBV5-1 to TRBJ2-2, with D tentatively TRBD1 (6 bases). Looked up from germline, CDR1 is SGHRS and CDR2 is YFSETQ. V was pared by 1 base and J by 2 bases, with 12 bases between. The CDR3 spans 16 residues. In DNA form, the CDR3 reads TGCGCCAGCAGCTTGACAGGGACACCCAACACCGGGGAGCTGTTTTTT. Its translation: CASSLTGTPNTGELFF.

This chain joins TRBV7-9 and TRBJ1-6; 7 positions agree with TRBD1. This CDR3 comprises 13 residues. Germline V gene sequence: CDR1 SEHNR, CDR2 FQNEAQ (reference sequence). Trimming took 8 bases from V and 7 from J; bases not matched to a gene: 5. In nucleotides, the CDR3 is TGTGCCAGCGCCCCGGGACAGAATTCACCCCTCCACTTT. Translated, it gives CASAPGQNSPLHF.

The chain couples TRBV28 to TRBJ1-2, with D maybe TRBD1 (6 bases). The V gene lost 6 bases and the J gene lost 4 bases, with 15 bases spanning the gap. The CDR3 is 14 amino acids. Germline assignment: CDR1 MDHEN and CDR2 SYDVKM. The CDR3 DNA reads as TGTGCCAGCAGCACCGGGGGGGCTGCCTATGGCTACACCTTC. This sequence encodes CASSTGGAAYGYTF.

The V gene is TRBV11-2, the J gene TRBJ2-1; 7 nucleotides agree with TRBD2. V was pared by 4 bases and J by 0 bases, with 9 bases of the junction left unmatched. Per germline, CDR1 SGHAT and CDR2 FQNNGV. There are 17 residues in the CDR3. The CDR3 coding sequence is TGTGCCAGCAGCTCGCGACTAGCAGGAAGCTCCTACAATGAGCAGTTCTTC. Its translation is CASSSRLAGSSYNEQFF.

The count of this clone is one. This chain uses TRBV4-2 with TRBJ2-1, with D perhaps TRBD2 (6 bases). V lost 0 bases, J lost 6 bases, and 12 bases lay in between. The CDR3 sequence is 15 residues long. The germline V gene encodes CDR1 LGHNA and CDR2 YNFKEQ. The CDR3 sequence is CASSQDPGAGNEQFF. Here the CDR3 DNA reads TGTGCCAGCAGCCAAGATCCGGGAGCGGGCAATGAGCAGTTCTTC.

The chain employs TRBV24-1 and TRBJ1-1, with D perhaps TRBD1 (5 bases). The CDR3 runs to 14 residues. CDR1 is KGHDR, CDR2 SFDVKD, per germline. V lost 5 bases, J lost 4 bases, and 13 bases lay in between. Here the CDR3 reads CATSAAGGGTEAFF. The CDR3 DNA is TGTGCCACCAGTGCCGCTGGGGGGGGCACTGAAGCTTTCTTT.

The CDR3 DNA sequence: TGTGCCAGCAGCCCTGGGATCCTAGGGGGGGGCACAGATACGCAGTATTTT. Amino acids: CASSPGILGGGTDTQYF. The V gene is TRBV11-3, the J gene TRBJ2-3, with TRBD2 as a possible D gene (7 bases). The V gene's germline CDR1 is SGHNT and CDR2 YENEEA. The CDR3 consists of 17 residues. The V gene lost 5 bases and the J gene lost 1 base, with 19 bases spanning the gap.

The CDR3 DNA is TGTGCCAGCAGTTACTCGTGGGCGTCTGGGGCCAACGTCCTGACTTTC. This encodes CASSYSWASGANVLTF. V usage is TRBV6-2 or TRBV6-3 and J usage is TRBJ2-6; no definite D call. V was clipped by 0 bases and J by 1 base, with 7 bases between them. The length of the CDR3 is 16 residues. In germline, CDR1 is MNHEY, CDR2 SVGEGT.

CDR3 DNA: TGTGCCAGCAGTGAAGGGGCCCGGTACCAAGAGACCCAGTACTTC. It encodes CASSEGARYQETQYF. This chain joins TRBV6-1 and TRBJ2-5; D is unclear. V dropped 1 base and J dropped 0 bases, with 9 bases sitting between them. The CDR3 extends over 15 amino acids. Germline CDR1 and CDR2: MNHNS and SASEGT.

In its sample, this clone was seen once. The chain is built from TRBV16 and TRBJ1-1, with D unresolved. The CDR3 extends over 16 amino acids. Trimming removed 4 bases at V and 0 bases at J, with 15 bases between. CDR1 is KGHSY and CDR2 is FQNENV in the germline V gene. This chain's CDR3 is CASSPGQVLMNTEAFF. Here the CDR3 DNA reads TGTGCCAGCAGCCCCGGCCAGGTCCTTATGAACACTGAAGCTTTCTTT. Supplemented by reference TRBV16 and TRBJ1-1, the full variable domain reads GEEVAQTPKHLVRGEGQKAKLYCAPIKGHSYVFWYQQVLKNEFKFLISFQNENVFDETGMPKERFSAKCLPNSPCSLEIQATKLEDSAVYFCASSPGQVLMNTEAFFGQGTRLTVV.

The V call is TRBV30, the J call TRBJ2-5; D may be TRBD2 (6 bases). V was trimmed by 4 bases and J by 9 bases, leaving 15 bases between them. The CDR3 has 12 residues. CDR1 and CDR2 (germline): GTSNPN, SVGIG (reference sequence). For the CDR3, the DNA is TGTGCCTGGATTAGTAGCGGCGGGGCCCAGTACTTC. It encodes CAWISSGGAQYF.

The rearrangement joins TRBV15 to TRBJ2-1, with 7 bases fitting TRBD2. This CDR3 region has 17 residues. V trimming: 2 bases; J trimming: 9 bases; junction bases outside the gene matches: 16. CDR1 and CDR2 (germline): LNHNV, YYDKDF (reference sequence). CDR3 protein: CATSRPRTTSPPTEQFF. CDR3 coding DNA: TGTGCCACCAGCAGACCCCGTACGACTAGCCCCCCCACTGAGCAGTTCTTC.

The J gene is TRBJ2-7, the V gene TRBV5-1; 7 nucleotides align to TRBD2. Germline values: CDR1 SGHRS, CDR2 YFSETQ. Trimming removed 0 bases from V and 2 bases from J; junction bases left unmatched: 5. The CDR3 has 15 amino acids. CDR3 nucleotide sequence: TGCGCCAGCAGCTTGGCCGGGGGGTGGGCCTACGAGCAGTACTTC. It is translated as CASSLAGGWAYEQYF.

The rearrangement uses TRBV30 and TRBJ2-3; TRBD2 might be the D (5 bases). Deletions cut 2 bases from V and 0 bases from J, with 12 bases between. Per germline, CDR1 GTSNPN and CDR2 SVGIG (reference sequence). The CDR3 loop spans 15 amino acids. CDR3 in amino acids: CAWSRGVGSTDTQYF. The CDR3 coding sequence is TGTGCCTGGAGTCGGGGAGTAGGTAGCACAGATACGCAGTATTTT.

The CDR3 region has the DNA TGTGCCAGCAGTTACCGCCCGGGGGGACAAGAGACCCAGTACTTC. Protein: CASSYRPGGQETQYF. The rearrangement joins TRBV6-2 or TRBV6-3 to TRBJ2-5, with TRBD2 matching 7 bases. The CDR3 consists of 15 residues. Germline V gene data show CDR1 as MNHEY and CDR2 as SVGEGT. V was pared by 2 bases and J by 2 bases, with 5 bases of the junction left unmatched.

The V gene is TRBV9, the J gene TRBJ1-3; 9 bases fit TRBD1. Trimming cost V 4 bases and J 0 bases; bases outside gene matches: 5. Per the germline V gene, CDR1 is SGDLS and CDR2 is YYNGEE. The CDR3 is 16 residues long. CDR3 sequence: CASSSRDRDSGNTIYF. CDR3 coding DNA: TGTGCCAGCAGCAGCCGGGACAGGGACTCTGGAAACACCATATATTTT. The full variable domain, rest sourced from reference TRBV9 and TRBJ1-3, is DSGVTQTPKHLITATGQRVTLRCSPRSGDLSVYWYQQSLDQGLQFLIQYYNGEERAKGNILERFSAQQFPDLHSELNLSSLELGDSALYFCASSSRDRDSGNTIYFGEGSWLTVV.

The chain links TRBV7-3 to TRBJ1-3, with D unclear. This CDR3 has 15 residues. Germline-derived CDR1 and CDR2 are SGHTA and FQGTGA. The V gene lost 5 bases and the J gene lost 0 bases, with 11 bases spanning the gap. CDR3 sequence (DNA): TGTGCCAGCAGCCTGACTTTGAGCTCTGGAAACACCATATATTTT. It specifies CASSLTLSSGNTIYF.

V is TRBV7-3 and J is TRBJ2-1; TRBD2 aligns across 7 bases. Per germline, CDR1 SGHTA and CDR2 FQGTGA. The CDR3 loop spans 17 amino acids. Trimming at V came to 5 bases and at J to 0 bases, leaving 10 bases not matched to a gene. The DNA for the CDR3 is TGTGCCAGCAGCCCCCTCCCGGGAGGCAGCTCCTACAATGAGCAGTTCTTC. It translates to CASSPLPGGSSYNEQFF.

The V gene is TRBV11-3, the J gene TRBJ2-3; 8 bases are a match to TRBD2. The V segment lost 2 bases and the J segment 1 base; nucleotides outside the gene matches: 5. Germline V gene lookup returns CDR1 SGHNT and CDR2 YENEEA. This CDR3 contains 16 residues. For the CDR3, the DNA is TGTGCCAGCAGCTTACGGGTGGGACTAGGCACAGATACGCAGTATTTT. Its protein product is CASSLRVGLGTDTQYF.

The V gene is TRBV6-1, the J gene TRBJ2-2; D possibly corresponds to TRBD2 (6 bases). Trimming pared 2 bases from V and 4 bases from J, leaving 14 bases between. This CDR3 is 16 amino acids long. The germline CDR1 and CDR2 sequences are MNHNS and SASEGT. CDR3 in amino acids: CASSEFGAAGTGELFF. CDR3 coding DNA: TGTGCCAGCAGTGAATTCGGGGCAGCGGGCACCGGGGAGCTGTTTTTT.

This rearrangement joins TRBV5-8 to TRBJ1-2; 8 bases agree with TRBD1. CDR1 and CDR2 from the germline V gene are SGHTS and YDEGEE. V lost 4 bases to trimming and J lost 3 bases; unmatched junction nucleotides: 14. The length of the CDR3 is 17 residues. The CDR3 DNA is TGTGCCAGCAGCCACTACTGGGCTGGACAGGGACACTATGGCTACACCTTC. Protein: CASSHYWAGQGHYGYTF.

CDR3 residues: CASSLRVGLPTDTQYF. For the CDR3, the DNA is TGTGCCAGCAGCTTGCGTGTGGGACTACCCACAGATACGCAGTATTTT. V gene TRBV5-4 combines with J gene TRBJ2-3; 7 nucleotides line up with TRBD2. This CDR3 is built from 16 residues. V was pared by 1 base and J by 2 bases, with 7 bases of the junction left unmatched. Per the germline V gene, CDR1 is SGHNT and CDR2 is YYREEE (reference sequence).